These T cell receptor beta chains were read from a single sample in a study of neurological immune-mediated disorders. TCRdb processed the 5' RACE reads anew with MiXCR; each CDR3 protein has one entry. The data contain about 45,000 distinct CDR3 sequences, around an eighth of them singletons. The sequencing input was PBMCs. These receptors all come from a man aged 30-40 years in good health. The CDR3 runs from the conserved cysteine through the conserved F or W. A D gene is named only where the DNA matches it firmly. Expanded clones are given a class, and other clones once, few, many or no size at all.

d_call,clone_size,v_call,j_call,cdr3_nt,cdr3_aa
TRBD2,many,TRBV6-5,TRBJ2-1,TGTGCCAGCAGGGAAGGACTAGCGATCAATGAGCAGTTCTTC,CASREGLAINEQFF
TRBD1,many,TRBV12-3/TRBV12-4,TRBJ2-7,TGTGCCAGCTCGGACGAGGGGGCGCGCAACGAGCAGTACTTC,CASSDEGARNEQYF
-,many,TRBV7-9,TRBJ1-5,TGTGCCAGCAGCGACGACAGAATTAATCAGCCCCAGCATTTT,CASSDDRINQPQHF
TRBD1,many,TRBV5-1,TRBJ1-4,TGCGCCAGCGGCAGGACAGGGGGTGAAAAACTGTTTTTT,CASGRTGGEKLFF
TRBD2,-,TRBV27,TRBJ2-7,TGTGCTAGCAGTGGGGGGGGGGACTACAAGCAGTACTTC,CASSGGGDYKQYF
-,many,TRBV4-1,TRBJ1-2,TGCGCCAGCAGCCAAAATGCGGTAGACGGCTACACCTTC,CASSQNAVDGYTF
-,many,TRBV29-1,TRBJ2-3,TGCAGCGTTGATGAGTTCTCGCCGGGTACGCAGTATTTT,CSVDEFSPGTQYF
-,many,TRBV10-3,TRBJ2-4,TGTGCCATCAGTGACGGTTACCTGGACGGTAAAAACATTCAGTACTTC,CAISDGYLDGKNIQYF
-,many,TRBV14,TRBJ1-1,TGTGCCAGCAGCCAAGATCCAGGGGACACTGAAGCTTTCTTT,CASSQDPGDTEAFF
TRBD1,many,TRBV20-1,TRBJ2-1,TGCAGTGCCCCAGGACAGGGGGCCTACAATGAGCAGTTCTTC,CSAPGQGAYNEQFF
TRBD1,many,TRBV20-1,TRBJ2-1,TGCAGTGCTAACCGGGACAGGGACTACAATGAGCAGTTCTTC,CSANRDRDYNEQFF
TRBD1,many,TRBV29-1,TRBJ1-4,TGCACCCGAACCAAAGGGGGCCGAGCAGCTAATGAAAAACTGTTTTTT,CTRTKGGRAANEKLFF
-,many,TRBV24-1,TRBJ2-1,TGTGCCACCAGTGACCCTTCCCACTACAATGAGCAGTTCTTC,CATSDPSHYNEQFF
-,many,TRBV5-6,TRBJ1-2,TGTGCCAGCAGACCAAACGGGTACTATGGCTACACCTTC,CASRPNGYYGYTF
TRBD2,many,TRBV18,TRBJ2-3,TGTGCCAGCAGTCCTCCTAGCGGAAGCACAGATACGCAGTATTTT,CASSPPSGSTDTQYF
-,many,TRBV28,TRBJ2-3,TGTGCCAGCAGTCCAAACAGGGAAATGCAGTATTTT,CASSPNREMQYF
-,-,TRBV3-1,TRBJ2-1,TGTGCCAGCAGCCAAGAACCAGACTACAATGAGCAGTTCTTC,CASSQEPDYNEQFF
TRBD2,many,TRBV2,TRBJ2-7,TGTGCCAGCACTAACCTCGGGACTAGCGGTGCCCACGAGCAGTACTTC,CASTNLGTSGAHEQYF
TRBD2,many,TRBV28,TRBJ2-3,TGTGCCAGCGCCCGGGAGGTCATCACAGATACGCAGTATTTT,CASAREVITDTQYF
-,many,TRBV18,TRBJ1-2,TGTGCCAGCTCACCTGACAGGTCTCCTAACTATGGCTACACCTTC,CASSPDRSPNYGYTF
TRBD1,many,TRBV12-3/TRBV12-4,TRBJ2-5,TGTGCCAGTAGTCCCCCCCGGGACAGGGGGCGAGAGACCCAGTACTTC,CASSPPRDRGRETQYF
-,medium-sized,TRBV28,TRBJ2-3,TGTGCCAGCAGTTTCGGTTGGGACACAGATACGCAGTATTTT,CASSFGWDTDTQYF
TRBD1,many,TRBV20-1,TRBJ2-1,TGCAGTGCTGCCAATTCCGGGACAGGTTACAATGAGCAGTTCTTC,CSAANSGTGYNEQFF
TRBD2,many,TRBV4-1,TRBJ2-7,TGCGCCAGCAGCCGAGCCCCGCGGGAGGAGAACGAGCAGTACTTC,CASSRAPREENEQYF
TRBD1,many,TRBV29-1,TRBJ2-7,TGCAGCGCATCAGGGGGCGTCGGCTACGAGCAGTACTTC,CSASGGVGYEQYF
-,many,TRBV11-2,TRBJ2-3,TGTGCCAGCAGCTTTAGCGCGTACGCCACAGATACGCAGTATTTT,CASSFSAYATDTQYF
-,once,TRBV27,TRBJ1-2,TGTGCTAGCAGTTTGGGACCGGCCTATGGCTACACCTTC,CASSLGPAYGYTF
-,many,TRBV28,TRBJ1-2,TGTGCCAGCAGTCGCCGACAGTTTCTATATGGCTACACCTTC,CASSRRQFLYGYTF
-,many,TRBV28,TRBJ2-7,TGTGCCAGCCTAGGGGTGGGATCCTACGAGCAGTACTTC,CASLGVGSYEQYF
-,many,TRBV7-2,TRBJ2-7,TGTGCCAGCACCTCTCCGGGCGCTCACTACGAGCAGTACTTC,CASTSPGAHYEQYF
-,many,TRBV5-5,TRBJ2-1,TGTGCCAGCAGCTCCCCGGGGACTTACTCCTACAATGAGCAGTTCTTC,CASSSPGTYSYNEQFF
TRBD2,many,TRBV5-1,TRBJ2-7,TGCGCCAGCAGCTTAACGACTAGCGGGAGCGTCGAGCAGTACTTC,CASSLTTSGSVEQYF